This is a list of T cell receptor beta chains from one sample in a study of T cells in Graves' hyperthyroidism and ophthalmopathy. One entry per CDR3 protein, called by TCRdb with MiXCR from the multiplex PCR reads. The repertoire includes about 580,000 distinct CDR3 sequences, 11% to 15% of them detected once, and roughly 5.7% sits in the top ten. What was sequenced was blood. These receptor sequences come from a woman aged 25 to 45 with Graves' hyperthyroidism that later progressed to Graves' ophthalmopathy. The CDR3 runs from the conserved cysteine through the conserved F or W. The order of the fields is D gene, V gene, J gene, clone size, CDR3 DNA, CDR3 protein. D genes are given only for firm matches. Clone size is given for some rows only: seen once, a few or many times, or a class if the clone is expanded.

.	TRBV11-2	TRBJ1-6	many	TGTGCCAGCAGCTTAGATCCATTCTTCCGGCGGGATTCACCCCTCCACTTT	CASSLDPFFRRDSPLHF
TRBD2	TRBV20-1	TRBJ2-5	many	TGCAGTGCGCGTCCGGGACAGCGGGAGGGGACCCAGTACTTC	CSARPGQREGTQYF
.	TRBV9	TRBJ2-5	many	TGTGCCAGCAGCGATCCCGGCCGACGGGAGACCCAGTACTTC	CASSDPGRRETQYF
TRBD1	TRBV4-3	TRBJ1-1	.	TGCGCCAGCAGCCAACCCGGGACAGGCAAGACTGAAGCTTTCTTT	CASSQPGTGKTEAFF
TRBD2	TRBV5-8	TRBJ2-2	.	TGTGCCAGCAGCCAAGATCGGGGAGGGCTAGCGGCTTACACCGGGGAGCTGTTTTTT	CASSQDRGGLAAYTGELFF
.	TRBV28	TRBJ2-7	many	TGTGCCAGCAGCCCACCGGGGGGCAGGGGTGAAGAGCAGTACTTC	CASSPPGGRGEEQYF
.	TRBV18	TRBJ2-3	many	TGTGCCAGCTCACCGTCGGGGAGCGGCACAGATACGCAGTATTTT	CASSPSGSGTDTQYF
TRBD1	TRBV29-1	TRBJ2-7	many	TGCAGCGTTTGGGACAGGGAACTCTACGAGCAGTACTTC	CSVWDRELYEQYF
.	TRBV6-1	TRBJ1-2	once	TGTGCCAGCAGGATGGACAAAAACTATGGCTACACCTTC	CASRMDKNYGYTF
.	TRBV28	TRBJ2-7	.	TGTGCCAGCAGCCCCGGGGAGGCGATAAGCTACGAGCAGTACTTC	CASSPGEAISYEQYF
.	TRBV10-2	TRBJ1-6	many	TGCGCCAGCAGTGAGTCGGGGGCCTCTCATTCACCCCTCCACTTT	CASSESGASHSPLHF
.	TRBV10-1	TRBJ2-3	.	TGCGCCAGCAGTGAGTCGGCTAGCCGAGGAGATACGCAGTATTTT	CASSESASRGDTQYF
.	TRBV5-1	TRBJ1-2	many	TGCGCCAGCAGCTCCGAAGGATATGGCTACACCTTC	CASSSEGYGYTF
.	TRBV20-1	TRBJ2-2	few	TGCAGTGCTAAACAGGCCTACACCGGGGAGCTGTTTTTT	CSAKQAYTGELFF
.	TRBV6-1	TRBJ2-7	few	TGTGCCAGCAGTGGGGCGTCGGGGGACGAGCGGTACTTC	CASSGASGDERYF
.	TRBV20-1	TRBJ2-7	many	TGCAGTGCTGAGGGCCTAGCGCACACCTACGAGCAGTACTTC	CSAEGLAHTYEQYF
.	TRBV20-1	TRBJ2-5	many	TGCAGTGCTTACTACCAAGGGGAAGAGACCCAGTACTTC	CSAYYQGEETQYF
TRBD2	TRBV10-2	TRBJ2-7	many	TGCGCCAGCAGTGACGAACTAGCGGGACCCTACGAGCAGTACTTC	CASSDELAGPYEQYF
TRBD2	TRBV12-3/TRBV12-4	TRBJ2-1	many	TGTGCCAGCAGTGATTACATGGGACTAGCGGGAAACGAGCAGTTCTTC	CASSDYMGLAGNEQFF
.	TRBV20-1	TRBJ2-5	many	TGCAGTGCTTTAAGGGGAGGATCAAGAAGTTTGGAGACCCAGTACTTC	CSALRGGSRSLETQYF
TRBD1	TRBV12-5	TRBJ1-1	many	TGTGCTAGTGGTTTGGTCAGGGGGTCGGGCACTGAAGCTTTCTTT	CASGLVRGSGTEAFF
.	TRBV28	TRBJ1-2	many	TGTGCCAGCGGGCAGGGGAGGTATGGCTACACCTTC	CASGQGRYGYTF
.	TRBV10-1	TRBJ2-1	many	TGCGCCAGCAGTGATGGGGGTACCTACAATGAGCAGTTCTTC	CASSDGGTYNEQFF
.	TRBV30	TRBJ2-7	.	TGTGCCTGGGAACAGGGATACGAGCAGTACTTC	CAWEQGYEQYF